Here is one TCR beta chain with its context. This record comes from a study of blood T cell repertoires in COVID-19. Study-wide context: T cells, B-cell-depleted T cells, or PBMCs supplied cDNA or gDNA.

Some clones are missing from TCRdb's copy, which holds only in-frame ones; the method was immunoSEQ multiplex PCR. The sample holds 400,000 or so clones, roughly 90% seen once. The sequence was obtained from a man between 18 and 29 years old with COVID-19, enrolled during active disease. The material sequenced was peripheral blood.

CDR3: CASSPHRDSGTYEQYF. The CDR3 DNA follows: TGTGCCAGCAGTCCCCACCGGGACAGTGGTACCTACGAGCAGTACTTC. J is TRBJ2-7 and V is TRBV2; the match to TRBD1 covers 7 bases. CDR3 length: 16 residues. The germline CDR1 and CDR2 sequences are SNHLY and FYNNEI. V gave up 5 bases and J gave up 2 bases; unmatched junction bases: 12. The variable domain in full, completed from reference TRBV2 and TRBJ2-7, reads EPEVTQTPSHQVTQMGQEVILRCVPISNHLYFYWYRQILGQKVEFLVSFYNNEISEKSEIFDDQFSVERPDGSNFTLKIRSTKLEDSAMYFCASSPHRDSGTYEQYFGPGTRLTVT.